The clone carrying this TCR beta chain was seen only a few times. Relative to the germline gene, one junction end is altered; a read error may explain this. The sample originates from a study of blood T cells in healthy people across ages. The use of a sample-barcoded 5' primer and a J-beta primer mix characterized a second PCR of roughly 6 to 11 cycles. TCRdb itself ran the 5' RACE reads through MiXCR, one entry per CDR3 protein. The sample records hundreds of thousands of distinct CDR3 sequences, about a third being singletons. The CDR3 extends over 15 amino acids. Germline assignment: CDR1 DFQATT and CDR2 SNEGSKA (reference sequence).

Source material: blood. The chain is built from TRBV20-1 and TRBJ2-3; 10 nucleotides line up with TRBD2. This clonotype was sampled from a woman of 80 years or more in good health. CDR3 coding DNA: TGCGGTGCTACTCTACTAGCGGGGAGCACAGATACGCAGTATTTT. The encoded protein is CGATLLAGSTDTQYF.